A selection of T cell receptor beta chains follows, all from one sample in a study of blood T cell repertoires in COVID-19. TCRdb's table, derived via immunoSEQ multiplex PCR, lists solely in-frame clones and lacks some. This repertoire shows 150,000 to 200,000 clones, around 83% found once; its top ten account for 0.99%. Material for sequencing was peripheral blood. The receptor source for this set is a man between 18 and 35 years old with acute or convalescent COVID-19. CDR3s leave out the opening cysteine and the closing phenylalanine or tryptophan.

j_call: TRBJ2-7; v_call: TRBV6-5; cdr3_aa: ASSFQRNSYEQY
j_call: TRBJ1-2; v_call: TRBV10-3; cdr3_aa: AISADMNYGYT
j_call: TRBJ2-5; v_call: TRBV20-1; cdr3_aa: SASRNRGLETQY
j_call: TRBJ1-1; v_call: TRBV7-8; cdr3_aa: ASSGHRGTEAF
j_call: TRBJ1-2; v_call: TRBV9; cdr3_aa: ASSVAQGANYGYT
j_call: TRBJ2-3; v_call: TRBV2; cdr3_aa: ASHPGPSGRTDTQY
j_call: TRBJ1-5; v_call: TRBV12-3/TRBV12-4; cdr3_aa: ASSRVQGQPQH
j_call: TRBJ2-1; v_call: TRBV11-2; cdr3_aa: ASSPRDSLYNEQF
j_call: TRBJ2-2; v_call: TRBV24-1; cdr3_aa: ATTSAGPRNTGELF
j_call: TRBJ2-5; v_call: TRBV9; cdr3_aa: ASSERTSPWGETQY